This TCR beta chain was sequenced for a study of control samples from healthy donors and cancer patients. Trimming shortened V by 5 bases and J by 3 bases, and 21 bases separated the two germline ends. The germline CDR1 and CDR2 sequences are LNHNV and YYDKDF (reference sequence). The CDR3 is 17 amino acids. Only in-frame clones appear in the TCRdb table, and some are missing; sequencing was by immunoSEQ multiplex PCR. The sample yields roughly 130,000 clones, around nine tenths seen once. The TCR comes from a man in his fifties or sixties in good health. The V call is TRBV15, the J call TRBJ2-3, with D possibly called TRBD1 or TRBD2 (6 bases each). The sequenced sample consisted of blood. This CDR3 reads CATSGSWGAPGTDTQYF. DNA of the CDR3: TGTGCCACCAGCGGTAGTTGGGGGGCGCCTGGTACAGATACGCAGTATTTT.